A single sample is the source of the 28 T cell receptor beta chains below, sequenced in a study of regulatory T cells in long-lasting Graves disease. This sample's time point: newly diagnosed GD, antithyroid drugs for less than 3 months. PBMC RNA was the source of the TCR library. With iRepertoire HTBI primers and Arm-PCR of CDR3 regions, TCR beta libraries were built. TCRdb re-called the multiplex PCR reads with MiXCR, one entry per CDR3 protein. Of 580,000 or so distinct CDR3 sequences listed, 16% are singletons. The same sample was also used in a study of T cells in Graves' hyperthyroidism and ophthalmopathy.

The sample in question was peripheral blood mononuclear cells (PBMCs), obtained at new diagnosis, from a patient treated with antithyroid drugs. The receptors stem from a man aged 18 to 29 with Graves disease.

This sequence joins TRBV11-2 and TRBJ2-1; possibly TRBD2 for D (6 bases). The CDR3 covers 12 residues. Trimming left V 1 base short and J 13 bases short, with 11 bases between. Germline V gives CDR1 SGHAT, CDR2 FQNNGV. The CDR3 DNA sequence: TGTGCCAGCAGCTTAGGTGGGACTTTACAGTTCTTC. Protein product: CASSLGGTLQFF.

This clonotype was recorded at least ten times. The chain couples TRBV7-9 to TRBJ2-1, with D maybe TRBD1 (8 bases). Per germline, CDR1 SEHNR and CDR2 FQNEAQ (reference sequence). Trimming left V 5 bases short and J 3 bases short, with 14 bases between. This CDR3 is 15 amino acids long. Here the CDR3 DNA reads TGTGCCAGCAGCGTACAGGGGGGGTTCTACAATGAGCAGTTCTTC. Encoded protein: CASSVQGGFYNEQFF.

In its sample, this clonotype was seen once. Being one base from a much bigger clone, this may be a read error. CDR3 DNA: TGTGCCAGCAGCCAAAATAGCGGGAGCGGAGAGACCCAGTACTTC. Translated, it gives CASSQNSGSGETQYF. The V and J genes are TRBV3-1 and TRBJ2-5; 9 bases agree with TRBD2. The V segment lost 2 bases and the J segment 4 bases; nucleotides outside the gene matches: 5. CDR3 length: 15 residues. Germline CDR1 is LGHDT and CDR2 is YNNKEL (reference sequence).

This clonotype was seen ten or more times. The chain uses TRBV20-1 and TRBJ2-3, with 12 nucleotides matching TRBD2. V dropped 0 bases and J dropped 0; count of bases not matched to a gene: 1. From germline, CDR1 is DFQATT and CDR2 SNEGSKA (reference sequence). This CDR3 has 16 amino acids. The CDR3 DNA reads TGCAGTGCTAGAGACGGGACTAGCGGGAGCACAGATACGCAGTATTTT. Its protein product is CSARDGTSGSTDTQYF.

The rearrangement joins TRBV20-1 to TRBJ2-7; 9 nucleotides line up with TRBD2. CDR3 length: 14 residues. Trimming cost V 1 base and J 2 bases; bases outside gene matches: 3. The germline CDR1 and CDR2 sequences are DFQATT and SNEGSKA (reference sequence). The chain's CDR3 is CSARGTSVTYEQYF. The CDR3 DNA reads TGCAGTGCTAGAGGGACTAGCGTCACCTACGAGCAGTACTTC.

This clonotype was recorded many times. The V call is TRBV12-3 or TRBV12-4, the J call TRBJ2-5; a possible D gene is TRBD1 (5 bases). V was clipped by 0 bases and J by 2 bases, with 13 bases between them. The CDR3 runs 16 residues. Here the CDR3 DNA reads TGTGCCAGCAGTTTAGCAGCCCAGGGCCATCAAGAGACCCAGTACTTC. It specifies CASSLAAQGHQETQYF.

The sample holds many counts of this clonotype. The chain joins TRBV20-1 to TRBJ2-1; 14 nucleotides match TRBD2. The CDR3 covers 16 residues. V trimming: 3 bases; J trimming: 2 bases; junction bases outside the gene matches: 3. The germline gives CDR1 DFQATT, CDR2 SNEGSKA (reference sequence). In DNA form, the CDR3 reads TGCAGTGCTAGTGGACTAGCGGGAGGTGCCTACAATGAGCAGTTCTTC. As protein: CSASGLAGGAYNEQFF.

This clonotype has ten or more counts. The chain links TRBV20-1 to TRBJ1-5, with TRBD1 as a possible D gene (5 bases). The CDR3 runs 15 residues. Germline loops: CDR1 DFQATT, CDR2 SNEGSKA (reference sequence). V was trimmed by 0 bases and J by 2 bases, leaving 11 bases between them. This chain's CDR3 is CSARDRRGGNQPQHF. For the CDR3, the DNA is TGCAGTGCTAGAGATCGACGAGGGGGCAATCAGCCCCAGCATTTT.

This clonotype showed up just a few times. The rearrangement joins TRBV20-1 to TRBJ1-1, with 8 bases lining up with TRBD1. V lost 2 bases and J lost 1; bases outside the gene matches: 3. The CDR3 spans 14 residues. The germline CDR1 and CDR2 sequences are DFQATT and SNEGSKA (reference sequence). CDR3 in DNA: TGCAGTGCTAGACAGGGGGCGGCGAACACTGAAGCTTTCTTT. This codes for CSARQGAANTEAFF.

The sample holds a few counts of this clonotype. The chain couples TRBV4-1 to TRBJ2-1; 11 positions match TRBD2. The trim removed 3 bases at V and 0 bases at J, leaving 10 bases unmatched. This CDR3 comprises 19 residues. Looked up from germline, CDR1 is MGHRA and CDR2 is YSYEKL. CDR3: CASSQSLAGGLPSYNEQFF. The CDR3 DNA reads TGCGCCAGCAGCCAGAGCCTAGCGGGAGGTCTGCCCTCCTACAATGAGCAGTTCTTC.

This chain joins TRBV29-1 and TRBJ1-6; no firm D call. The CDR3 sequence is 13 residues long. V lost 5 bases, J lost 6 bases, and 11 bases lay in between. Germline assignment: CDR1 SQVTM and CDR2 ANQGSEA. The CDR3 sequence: CSVRAGPNSPLHF. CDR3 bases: TGCAGCGTTCGGGCCGGCCCTAATTCACCCCTCCACTTT.

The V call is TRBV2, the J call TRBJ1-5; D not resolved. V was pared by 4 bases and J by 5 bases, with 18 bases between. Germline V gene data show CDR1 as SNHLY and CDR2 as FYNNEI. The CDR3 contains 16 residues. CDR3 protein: CASSGEELHWDQPQHF. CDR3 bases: TGTGCCAGCAGTGGGGAGGAGTTACACTGGGATCAGCCCCAGCATTTT.

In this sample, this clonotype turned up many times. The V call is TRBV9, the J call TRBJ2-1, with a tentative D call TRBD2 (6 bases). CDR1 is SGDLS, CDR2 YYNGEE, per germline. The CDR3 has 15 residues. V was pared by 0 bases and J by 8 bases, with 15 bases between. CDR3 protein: CASSVVSGKFDEQFF. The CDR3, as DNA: TGTGCCAGCAGCGTAGTTAGCGGTAAATTTGATGAGCAGTTCTTC.

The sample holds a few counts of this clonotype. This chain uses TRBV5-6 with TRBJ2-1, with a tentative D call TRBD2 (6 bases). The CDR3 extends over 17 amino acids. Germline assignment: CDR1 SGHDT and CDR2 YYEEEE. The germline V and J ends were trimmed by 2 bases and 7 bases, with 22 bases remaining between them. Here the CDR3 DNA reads TGTGCCAGCAGCTTCTACACGTGGCGGGACTCGGGAAATGAGCAGTTCTTC. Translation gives CASSFYTWRDSGNEQFF. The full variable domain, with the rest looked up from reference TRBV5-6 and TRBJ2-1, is DAGVTQSPTHLIKTRGQQVTLRCSPKSGHDTVSWYQQALGQGPQFIFQYYEEEERQRGNFPDRFSGHQFPNYSSELNVNALLLGDSALYLCASSFYTWRDSGNEQFFGPGTRLTVL.

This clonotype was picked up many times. CDR3 sequence (DNA): TGCAGTGCTAGAGAGGAGGACAGGGGGTACCGAGGAGCTTTCTTT. It specifies CSAREEDRGYRGAFF. The chain links TRBV20-1 to TRBJ1-1, with 10 bases matching TRBD1. Germline CDR1 reads DFQATT; CDR2 reads SNEGSKA (reference sequence). This CDR3 is built from 15 residues. V gave up 0 bases and J gave up 10 bases; unmatched junction bases: 11.

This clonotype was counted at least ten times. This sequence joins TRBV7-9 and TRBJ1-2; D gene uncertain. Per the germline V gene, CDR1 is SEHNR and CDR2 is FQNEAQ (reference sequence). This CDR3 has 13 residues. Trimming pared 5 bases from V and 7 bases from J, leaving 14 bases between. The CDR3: CASSPVTYSGYTF. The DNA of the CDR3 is TGTGCCAGCAGCCCCGTTACGTACTCTGGCTACACCTTC.

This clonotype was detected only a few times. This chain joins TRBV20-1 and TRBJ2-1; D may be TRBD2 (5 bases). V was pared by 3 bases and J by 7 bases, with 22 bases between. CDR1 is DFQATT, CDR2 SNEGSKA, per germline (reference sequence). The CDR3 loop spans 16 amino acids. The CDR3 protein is CSASERAAVSWNEQFF. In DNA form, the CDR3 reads TGCAGTGCTAGCGAACGAGCGGCCGTGTCTTGGAATGAGCAGTTCTTC.

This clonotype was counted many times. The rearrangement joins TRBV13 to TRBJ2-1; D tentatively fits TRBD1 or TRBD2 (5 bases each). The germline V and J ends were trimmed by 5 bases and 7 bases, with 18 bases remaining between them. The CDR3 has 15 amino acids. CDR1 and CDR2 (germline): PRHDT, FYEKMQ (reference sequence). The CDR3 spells CASSQLGPGANEQFF. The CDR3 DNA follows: TGTGCCAGCAGCCAACTTGGGCCCGGGGCGAATGAGCAGTTCTTC.

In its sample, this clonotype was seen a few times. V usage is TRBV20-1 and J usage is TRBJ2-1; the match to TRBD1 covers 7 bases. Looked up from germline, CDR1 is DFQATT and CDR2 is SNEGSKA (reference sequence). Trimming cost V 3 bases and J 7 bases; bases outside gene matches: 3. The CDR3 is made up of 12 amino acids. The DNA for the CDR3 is TGCAGTGCTAGCCAGGGGGTAAATGAGCAGTTCTTC. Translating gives CSASQGVNEQFF.

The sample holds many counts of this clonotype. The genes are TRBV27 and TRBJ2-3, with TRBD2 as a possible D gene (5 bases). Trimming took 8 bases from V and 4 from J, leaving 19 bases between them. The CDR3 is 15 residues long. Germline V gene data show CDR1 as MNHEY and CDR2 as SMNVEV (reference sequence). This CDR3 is CASAPGSLDPDTQYF. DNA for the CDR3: TGTGCCAGCGCACCGGGATCCCTAGACCCAGATACGCAGTATTTT.

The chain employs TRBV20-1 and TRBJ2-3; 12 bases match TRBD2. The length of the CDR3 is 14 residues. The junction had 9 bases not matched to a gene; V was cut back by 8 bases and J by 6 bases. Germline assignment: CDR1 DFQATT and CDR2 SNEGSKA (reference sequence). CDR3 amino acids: CSLPGLAGEDTQYF. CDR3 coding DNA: TGCAGTCTTCCGGGACTAGCGGGCGAGGATACGCAGTATTTT.

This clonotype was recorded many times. This chain's CDR3 is CSVETGKRETQYF. DNA of the CDR3: TGCAGCGTGGAAACAGGGAAACGTGAGACCCAGTACTTC. The V and J genes are TRBV29-1 and TRBJ2-5; D is possibly TRBD1 (6 bases). The V and J ends lost 6 bases and 5 bases respectively, with 16 bases between them. In germline, CDR1 is SQVTM, CDR2 ANQGSEA. This CDR3 is 13 amino acids long. The full variable domain, rest sourced from reference TRBV29-1 and TRBJ2-5, is SAVISQKPSRDICQRGTSLTIQCQVDSQVTMMFWYRQQPGQSLTLIATANQGSEATYESGFVIDKFPISRPNLTFSTLTVSNMSPEDSSIYLCSVETGKRETQYFGPGTRLLVL.

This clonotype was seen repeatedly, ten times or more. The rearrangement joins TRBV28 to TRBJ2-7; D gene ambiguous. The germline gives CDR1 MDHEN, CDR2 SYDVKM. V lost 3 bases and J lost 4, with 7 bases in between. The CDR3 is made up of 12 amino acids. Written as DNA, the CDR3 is TGTGCCAGCAGTTTCCCTGATTACGAGCAGTACTTC. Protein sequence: CASSFPDYEQYF.

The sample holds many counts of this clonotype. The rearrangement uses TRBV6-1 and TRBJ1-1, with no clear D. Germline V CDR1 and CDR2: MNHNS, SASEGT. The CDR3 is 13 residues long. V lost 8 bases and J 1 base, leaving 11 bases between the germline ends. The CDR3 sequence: CASHMGSNTEAFF. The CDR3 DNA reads TGTGCCAGCCACATGGGATCGAACACTGAAGCTTTCTTT.

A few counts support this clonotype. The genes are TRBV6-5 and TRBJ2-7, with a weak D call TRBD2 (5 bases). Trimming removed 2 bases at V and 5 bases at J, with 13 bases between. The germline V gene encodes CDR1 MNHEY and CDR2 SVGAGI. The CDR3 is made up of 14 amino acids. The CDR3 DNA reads TGTGCCAGCAGTTACGGAGGCCCGGGGAACGAGCAGTACTTC. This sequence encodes CASSYGGPGNEQYF.

CDR3 DNA sequence: TGTGCCAGCAGTGACCCTGGACGGGGCTCTGGAAACACCATATATTTT. Protein: CASSDPGRGSGNTIYF. The V gene is TRBV6-1, the J gene TRBJ1-3; D gene uncertain. Germline values: CDR1 MNHNS, CDR2 SASEGT. V lost 3 bases and J 0 bases, leaving 12 bases between the germline ends. The CDR3 spans 16 residues.

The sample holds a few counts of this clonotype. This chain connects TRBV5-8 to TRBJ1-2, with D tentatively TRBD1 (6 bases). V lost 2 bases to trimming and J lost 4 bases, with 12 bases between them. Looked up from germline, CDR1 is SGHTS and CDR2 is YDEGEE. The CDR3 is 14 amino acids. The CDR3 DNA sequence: TGTGCCAGCAGCTTCTTTCAGGGGAGCTATGGCTACACCTTC. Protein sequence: CASSFFQGSYGYTF.

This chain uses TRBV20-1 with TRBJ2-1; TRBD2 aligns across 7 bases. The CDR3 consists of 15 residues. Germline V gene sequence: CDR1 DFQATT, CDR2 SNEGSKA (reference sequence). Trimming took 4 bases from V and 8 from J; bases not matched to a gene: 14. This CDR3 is CSATSNLGRVDEQFF. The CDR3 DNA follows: TGCAGTGCTACTTCGAATCTGGGGAGGGTCGATGAGCAGTTCTTC.